Described below is a single T cell receptor beta chain sequence and its context. The specificity of this receptor is unknown. Base qualities are not at hand, and no much larger clone is one base apart. The data derive from a study of post-analysis software for immune sequencing data (dated by TCRdb to between 2014 and 2016). About the investigation overall: The recorded disease courses included relapsing-remitting, secondary progressive and progressive-relapsing multiple sclerosis, and some patients had no subtype annotation. The multiple sclerosis patient repertoires were compared with 10 or so previously published healthy control repertoires from donors aged about 6 to 26 years. A subset of samples was prepared in parallel using single-end sample barcoding, then pooled and co-amplified after Illumina adapter ligation. The full study reports these points: The multiple sclerosis patient group was slightly younger than the control group. Strong co-clustering of samples prepared in the same batch was shown by direct clustering with F measure, prompting a batch-effect correction. Significantly higher frequencies in patients than in controls were found for five TRBV segments, including TRBV5-6, TRBV5-1 and TRBV20-1. Multiple sclerosis patients had significantly lower normalized Chao1 diversity than controls, a result that suggests substantial peripheral T-cell clonal expansion.

Library preparation used PCR. Sequencing was carried out with an Illumina HiSeq 2500. Unique molecular identifiers were incorporated into TCR beta cDNA libraries to reduce PCR and sequencing biases. About 500,000 cDNA molecules were obtained for every 1 to 10 million input T cells, so each molecule roughly corresponded to one T cell. The patient libraries were prepared and sequenced using the same protocol as the earlier healthy control dataset. Within a given batch, samples were prepared together, multiplexed and sequenced on the same HiSeq lane. Under the source paper's analysis protocol: MIGEC handled the raw barcoded reads, throwing out single-read molecular identifier groups before consensus assembly and CDR3 extraction. VDJtools was used for post-analysis of the clonotype tables, with diversity normalized by down-sampling every dataset to the smallest sample size. Repertoire overlap clustering matched CDR3 amino acid but not nucleotide sequences to correct batch-related cross-sample contamination. In TCRdb, the public reads were trimmed at Q25 with fastp and aligned with MiXCR, with productive beta chains retained. For every CDR3 protein sequence, its rows merge into one entry that carries the most common genes and DNA. For this entry, the V and J calls and clone size follow TCRdb and not the study's own pipeline. For this sample the table gives hundreds of thousands of distinct CDR3 sequences, of which roughly three fifths were detected only once. The top ten clonotypes cover about 10% of the sample.

The germline V gene encodes CDR1 ENHRY and CDR2 SYGVKD. V drops 6 bases and J drops 4 bases, leaving 14 bases in between. The CDR3 covers 14 residues, taking in both the cysteine and the phenylalanine. The retained sequence is limited to the CDR3, 42 bases, with the frame set at the first base. To demonstrate the VDJtools post-analysis software, the study profiled TCR beta repertoires from the peripheral blood of 10 to 15 young patients with multiple sclerosis. The patients with multiple sclerosis were children and adolescents between about 6 and 15 years of age. The rearranged segments are TRBV10-3 and TRBJ2-3, with no confidently assigned D gene. The source is a girl aged 2 to 9 with multiple sclerosis. The sequencing sample was made of blood. The sequenced DNA is TGTGCCATCAGACAACTAAGTAGTTCAGATACGCAGTATTTT. This encodes CAIRQLSSSDTQYF.